The 25 T cell receptor beta chains given below trace back to one sample, sequenced in a study of T cell repertoires in cytomegalovirus infection. TCRdb re-called the reads with MiXCR, one entry per CDR3 protein. Of 750,000 to 900,000 distinct CDR3 sequences detected, under 35% appear once; the ten largest clones hold 10% to 15%. Their antigen targets remain unknown. Source: cultured CD8+ T cells from PBMCs, taken from culture after CMV antigen stimulation. The receptor source for this set is a human donor in good health (CMV status not recorded). Some clones in this sample may be carry-over from other donors' samples.

J is TRBJ2-7 and V is TRBV6-5; no definite D call. V shed 5 bases and J shed 5 bases, with 10 bases lying between them. This CDR3 contains 12 residues. The V gene's germline CDR1 is MNHEY and CDR2 SVGAGI. This CDR3 is CASSRGPNEQYF. The CDR3 nucleotides are TGTGCCAGCAGTCGCGGACCTAACGAGCAGTACTTC.

The genes are TRBV27 and TRBJ2-1; 8 nucleotides line up with TRBD2. The germline V gene encodes CDR1 MNHEY and CDR2 SMNVEV (reference sequence). J was trimmed by 7 bases and V by 4 bases; bases with no gene match: 9. The CDR3 consists of 15 residues. CDR3: CASSSGTRGGNEQFF. The DNA for the CDR3 is TGTGCCAGCAGTTCGGGGACTAGAGGGGGTAATGAGCAGTTCTTC.

V is TRBV27 and J is TRBJ1-4; TRBD1 aligns across 8 bases. The CDR3 extends over 16 amino acids. Trimming cost V 5 bases and J 8 bases; bases outside gene matches: 13. Germline CDR1 and CDR2: MNHEY and SMNVEV (reference sequence). Here the CDR3 DNA reads TGTGCCAGCAGTATAGATGGGGGGACAGGCGGGGAAAAACTGTTTTTT. This codes for CASSIDGGTGGEKLFF.

This clonotype was seen a handful of times. The chain combines TRBV12-3 or TRBV12-4 with TRBJ2-2; 7 bases align to TRBD2. With V trimmed by 9 bases and J by 3 bases, 1 base remained unmatched. The CDR3 sequence is 12 residues long. CDR3 amino acids: CARGLDTGELFF. The CDR3 DNA is TGTGCCAGAGGACTAGACACCGGGGAGCTGTTTTTT.

This chain connects TRBV6-5 to TRBJ2-7, with D unresolved. Germline assignment: CDR1 MNHEY and CDR2 SVGAGI. Trimming took off 6 bases at V and 3 bases at J, with 12 bases between the two ends. The length of the CDR3 is 13 residues. The CDR3 here is CASSVASYYEQYF. CDR3 DNA sequence: TGTGCCAGCAGCGTGGCATCTTACTACGAGCAGTACTTC.

The chain carries TRBV20-1 and TRBJ2-3; 14 bases line up with TRBD2. The CDR3 spans 20 residues. Trimming at V came to 4 bases and at J to 0 bases, leaving 15 bases not matched to a gene. The germline V gene has CDR1 DFQATT and CDR2 SNEGSKA (reference sequence). CDR3 sequence: CSATPRRTSGGRASTDTQYF. DNA for the CDR3: TGCAGTGCTACGCCCCGCCGGACTAGCGGGGGGCGGGCTAGCACAGATACGCAGTATTTT.

This rearrangement joins TRBV12-3 or TRBV12-4 to TRBJ1-6; D gene uncertain. This CDR3 has 13 amino acids. V was trimmed by 4 bases and J by 6 bases, leaving 7 bases between them. This CDR3 reads CASSWQSNSPLHF. In DNA, the CDR3 is TGTGCCAGCAGTTGGCAGTCTAATTCACCCCTCCACTTT.

The V and J genes are TRBV12-3 or TRBV12-4 and TRBJ2-3, with 12 bases that match TRBD2. The CDR3 is 18 residues long. V shed 3 bases, J shed 2 bases, and the junction held 9 bases outside the gene matches. As DNA, the CDR3 is TGTGCCAGCAGTTTCCCGGCTAGCGGGGGGGGGAACACAGATACGCAGTATTTT. It encodes CASSFPASGGGNTDTQYF.

This clonotype appeared a few times. Its ends do not fully match the called genes, so a read error is possible. J is TRBJ2-1 and V is TRBV6-1, with 9 positions matching TRBD1. The CDR3 runs 14 residues. CDR1 is MNHNS, CDR2 SASEGT, per germline. DNA for the CDR3: TGTGCCAGCCGTGAAGGACAGGGGTTCAATGAGCAGTTCTTC. Translating gives CASREGQGFNEQFF.

This clonotype appeared a few times. The V gene is TRBV7-8, the J gene TRBJ2-4; TRBD2 matches at 7 bases. The junction had 8 bases not matched to a gene; V was cut back by 1 base and J by 2 bases. Germline V gene lookup returns CDR1 SGHVS and CDR2 FQNEAQ. CDR3 size: 17 residues. In DNA, the CDR3 is TGTGCCAGCAGCTTAGGGAAGAGGGGAGGGCCCAAAAACATTCAGTACTTC. As protein: CASSLGKRGGPKNIQYF.

This clonotype has only a few counts. J is TRBJ1-1 and V is TRBV10-3; a weak D match, TRBD1 (5 bases). Germline values: CDR1 ENHRY, CDR2 SYGVKD. The CDR3 covers 16 residues. Trimming took off 0 bases at V and 3 bases at J, with 14 bases between the two ends. CDR3 loop: CAISESIQGMDTEAFF. In nucleotides, the CDR3 is TGTGCCATCAGTGAGTCGATTCAGGGAATGGACACTGAAGCTTTCTTT.

The chain has TRBV6-2 or TRBV6-3 and TRBJ2-1; 9 bases map to TRBD1. Trimming cost V 0 bases and J 3 bases; bases outside gene matches: 3. Germline V lookup: CDR1 MNHEY, CDR2 SVGEGT. CDR3 size: 16 residues. This CDR3 is CASSYSTGGFYNEQFF. The CDR3 region has the DNA TGTGCCAGCAGTTACTCAACAGGGGGCTTCTACAATGAGCAGTTCTTC.

The V and J genes are TRBV20-1 and TRBJ1-2, with TRBD1 matching over 8 bases. Germline V gene lookup returns CDR1 DFQATT and CDR2 SNEGSKA (reference sequence). The CDR3 totals 15 residues. Trimming took 0 bases from V and 0 from J; bases not matched to a gene: 3. The CDR3 DNA is TGCAGTGCTAGAGACCCGACAGGGGCTAACTATGGCTACACCTTC. It is translated as CSARDPTGANYGYTF.

The chain couples TRBV13 to TRBJ2-7; a weak D match, TRBD1 (5 bases). With 6 bases removed from V and 3 bases from J, the gap between germline ends came to 18 bases. The germline V gene encodes CDR1 PRHDT and CDR2 FYEKMQ (reference sequence). This CDR3 has 15 amino acids. CDR3 nucleotide sequence: TGTGCCAGCAGTGCCGGACACCGGGTCTTCTACGAGCAGTACGTC. It specifies CASSAGHRVFYEQYV.

This clonotype was detected ten times or more. The genes are TRBV7-9 and TRBJ1-1; D may be TRBD1 (5 bases). The CDR3 is 13 residues long. V lost 5 bases, J lost 8 bases, and 15 bases lay in between. Germline-derived CDR1 and CDR2 are SEHNR and FQNEAQ (reference sequence). CDR3 in DNA: TGTGCCAGCAGCCCTCGACAGCTTAAAGAAGCTTTCTTT. The encoded protein is CASSPRQLKEAFF.

The chain links TRBV7-2 to TRBJ1-6; D may be TRBD1 (6 bases). The ends were cut back, 7 bases at V and 1 base at J, with 11 bases in the middle. CDR3 size: 15 residues. The germline CDR1 and CDR2 sequences are SGHTA and FQGNSA. CDR3: CASTGDFSYNSPLHF. The CDR3 region has the DNA TGTGCCAGCACAGGGGATTTTTCCTATAATTCACCCCTCCACTTT.

This clonotype occurred a few times. V and J are TRBV27 and TRBJ1-5, with TRBD1 identical over 9 bases. CDR1 is MNHEY and CDR2 is SMNVEV in the germline V gene (reference sequence). V was clipped by 1 base and J by 9 bases; unmatched bases: 13. The length of the CDR3 is 17 residues. The CDR3 spells CASSLYSPGQGNWPQHF. CDR3 nucleotide sequence: TGTGCCAGCAGTTTATATTCCCCGGGACAGGGAAATTGGCCCCAGCATTTT.

The table lists this clonotype with a few counts. The V gene is TRBV7-2, the J gene TRBJ2-3; D is undetermined. The length of the CDR3 is 14 residues. Trimming cost V 1 base and J 5 bases, with 10 bases left between them. From germline, CDR1 is SGHTA and CDR2 FQGNSA. The CDR3 sequence: CASSLDQWLDTQYF. DNA of the CDR3: TGTGCCAGCAGCTTAGATCAATGGCTAGATACGCAGTATTTT.

This chain links TRBV7-9 with TRBJ2-6, with 9 bases fitting TRBD1. V lost 4 bases, J lost 0 bases, and 22 bases stayed unmatched. Germline values: CDR1 SEHNR, CDR2 FQNEAQ (reference sequence). The length of the CDR3 is 23 residues. The CDR3 reads CASSSPVNEPSDRGPSGANVLTF. CDR3 sequence (DNA): TGTGCCAGCAGCTCGCCAGTTAACGAACCCTCGGACAGGGGTCCCTCTGGGGCCAACGTCCTGACTTTC.

The V and J genes are TRBV4-1 and TRBJ2-4, with D possibly TRBD2 on 5 matching bases. The V gene lost 1 base and the J gene lost 0 bases, with 10 bases spanning the gap. Germline assignment: CDR1 MGHRA and CDR2 YSYEKL. The CDR3 loop spans 16 amino acids. CDR3 protein: CASSQVGELAKNIQYF. Written as DNA, the CDR3 is TGCGCCAGCAGCCAAGTCGGGGAACTAGCCAAAAACATTCAGTACTTC.

Worth noting for this clonotype: Just one base apart from a much larger clone, this may be a read error. The chain has TRBV7-8 and TRBJ2-5; D is ambiguous. This CDR3 is 13 amino acids long. Germline values: CDR1 SGHVS, CDR2 FQNEAQ. CDR3 sequence reads: CGSSPGPKETQYF. The CDR3, as DNA: TGTGGCAGCAGCCCTGGACCTAAAGAGACCCAGTACTTC.

V gene TRBV4-1 combines with J gene TRBJ2-1; a possible D gene is TRBD2 (6 bases). CDR1 is MGHRA, CDR2 YSYEKL, per germline. This CDR3 region has 12 residues. The ends were cut back, 10 bases at V and 4 bases at J, with 11 bases in the middle. The DNA of the CDR3 is TGCGCCACTTCCGGGACTTACAATGAGCAGTTCTTC. Translating gives CATSGTYNEQFF.

The J gene is TRBJ2-1, the V gene TRBV7-9, with D possibly TRBD2 on 5 matching bases. Trimming removed 3 bases from V and 9 bases from J, with 12 bases in between. CDR1 is SEHNR, CDR2 FQNEAQ, per germline (reference sequence). The CDR3 contains 13 residues. The DNA for the CDR3 is TGTGCCAGCAGCTTTCCGCGGGTCGCTGAGCAGTTCTTC. It encodes CASSFPRVAEQFF.

This clonotype appeared many times. V and J are TRBV7-9 and TRBJ2-3; tentative D call: TRBD1 (5 bases). Trimming cost V 5 bases and J 2 bases, with 11 bases left between them. Germline V CDR1 and CDR2: SEHNR, FQNEAQ (reference sequence). The CDR3 runs 14 residues. In nucleotides, the CDR3 is TGTGCCAGCAGCACCCAGGGAATCACAGATACGCAGTATTTT. It yields the protein CASSTQGITDTQYF.

This clonotype was seen many times. The rearrangement joins TRBV7-9 to TRBJ2-7; 9 bases are shared with TRBD1. Germline trimming cut 8 bases from V and 5 bases from J; bases unmatched to any gene: 7. This CDR3 contains 13 residues. Germline values: CDR1 SEHNR, CDR2 FQNEAQ (reference sequence). As DNA, the CDR3 is TGTGCCAGCGTAGGACAGGGGTACCACGAGCAGTACTTC. This gives the protein CASVGQGYHEQYF.